Below, 15 T cell receptor beta chains from the same sample are listed, as sequenced in a study of blood T cell repertoires in COVID-19 (dated by TCRdb to 2018 to 2021). Library preparation was by the immunoSEQ multiplex PCR assay. The table comes from immuneACCESS by way of TCRdb, which keeps in-frame sequences with V and J called. Part of the clones is missing from these tables; in studies checked, under half for an unresolved V gene and the rest for unknown reasons. This sample lists 250,000 to 300,000 clones; roughly 85% were detected once. Approximately 5.1% of the sample goes to the ten largest clones. Sequenced sample: peripheral blood. These receptor sequences come from a man in his fifties with active or convalescent COVID-19.

This chain connects TRBV12-5 to TRBJ2-1; D is perhaps TRBD2 (5 bases). There are 13 residues in the CDR3. Trimming left V 6 bases short and J 6 bases short, with 12 bases between. Germline CDR1 reads LGHNT; CDR2 reads FRNRAP. The CDR3 loop reads CASGGRTSNEQFF. CDR3 bases: TGTGCTAGTGGAGGCCGGACTTCCAATGAGCAGTTCTTC.

V usage is TRBV7-8 and J usage is TRBJ1-3, with D uncertain. Trimming removed 4 bases from V and 0 bases from J, with 7 bases in between. Germline V gene lookup returns CDR1 SGHVS and CDR2 FQNEAQ. The CDR3 is 14 amino acids. The CDR3 loop reads CASSSEISGNTIYF. CDR3 DNA: TGTGCCAGCAGCTCCGAGATCTCTGGAAACACCATATATTTT.

The chain employs TRBV12-5 and TRBJ2-6, with 9 bases that match TRBD2. V trimming: 6 bases; J trimming: 4 bases; junction bases outside the gene matches: 4. The length of the CDR3 is 15 residues. From germline, CDR1 is LGHNT and CDR2 FRNRAP. In DNA, the CDR3 is TGTGCTAGTGGGCGGGGGGGAACCGGGGCCAACGTCCTGACTTTC. This gives the protein CASGRGGTGANVLTF.

This chain joins TRBV11-2 and TRBJ1-2; the D is unclear. The germline V and J ends were trimmed by 0 bases and 4 bases, with 9 bases remaining between them. Germline CDR1 SGHAT, CDR2 FQNNGV. The CDR3 is made up of 14 amino acids. CDR3: CASSLDVDFYGYTF. Here the CDR3 DNA reads TGTGCCAGCAGCTTAGACGTGGACTTCTATGGCTACACCTTC.

J is TRBJ2-7 and V is TRBV28; weak D call: TRBD1 (5 bases). The CDR3 is made up of 13 amino acids. V lost 5 bases to trimming and J lost 1 base, with 9 bases between them. Germline V CDR1 and CDR2: MDHEN, SYDVKM. The CDR3 reads CASSRRASYEQYF. The CDR3 DNA reads as TGTGCCAGCAGTCGCAGGGCTTCCTACGAGCAGTACTTC.

V is TRBV29-1 and J is TRBJ1-4; TRBD1 matches at 7 bases. Germline CDR1 and CDR2: SQVTM and ANQGSEA. The trim removed 5 bases at V and 5 bases at J, leaving 2 bases unmatched. The CDR3 covers 12 residues. The DNA for the CDR3 is TGCAGCGTTCGGGACAGCAATGAAAAACTGTTTTTT. Translating it yields CSVRDSNEKLFF.

The CDR3 nucleotides are TGTGCCAGCAGTGGTGACAGGGGGCGGGCCTATGGCTACACCTTC. This sequence encodes CASSGDRGRAYGYTF. The chain links TRBV2 to TRBJ1-2; TRBD1 agrees at 10 bases. CDR1 is SNHLY, CDR2 FYNNEI, per germline. CDR3 length equals 15 residues. The trim removed 4 bases at V and 4 bases at J, leaving 6 bases unmatched.

This chain uses TRBV5-1 with TRBJ2-5; 8 nucleotides line up with TRBD2. From germline, CDR1 is SGHRS and CDR2 YFSETQ. The V segment lost 0 bases and the J segment 4 bases; nucleotides outside the gene matches: 2. The CDR3 is 14 amino acids. The CDR3: CASSLGTSRETQYF. CDR3 sequence (DNA): TGCGCCAGCAGCTTGGGGACTAGCAGAGAGACCCAGTACTTC.

This clone was seen a few times. The chain combines TRBV7-9 with TRBJ1-2, with a weak D call TRBD1 (6 bases). Germline CDR1 and CDR2: SEHNR and FQNEAQ (reference sequence). The CDR3 extends over 12 amino acids. V was shortened by 6 bases and J by 6 bases, with 11 bases between the two germline ends. The CDR3 loop reads CASRLTGDGYTF. CDR3 nucleotide sequence: TGTGCCAGCAGGCTGACAGGAGATGGCTACACCTTC.

The rearrangement links TRBV7-9 to TRBJ2-4; the D is unclear. Trimming shortened V by 8 bases and J by 6 bases, and 8 bases separated the two germline ends. The CDR3 has 11 residues. Germline CDR1 is SEHNR and CDR2 is FQNEAQ (reference sequence). DNA for the CDR3: TGTGCCAGCGCCTCGGGAAACATTCAGTACTTC. It translates to CASASGNIQYF.

This rearrangement joins TRBV30 to TRBJ1-6, with 8 bases aligning to TRBD1. The CDR3 is made up of 12 amino acids. CDR1 and CDR2 (germline): GTSNPN, SVGIG (reference sequence). J was trimmed by 9 bases and V by 3 bases; bases with no gene match: 1. This chain's CDR3 is CAWRQGGSPLHF. The CDR3 DNA is TGTGCCTGGAGACAGGGGGGTTCACCCCTCCACTTT.

This chain joins TRBV19 and TRBJ2-7; D may be TRBD1 (6 bases). The CDR3 runs to 15 residues. V dropped 7 bases and J dropped 2 bases, with 18 bases sitting between them. Germline CDR1 and CDR2: LNHDA and SQIVND (reference sequence). CDR3 residues: CASKLTGTSTYEQYF. CDR3 DNA: TGTGCCAGTAAGTTAACAGGGACATCGACCTACGAGCAGTACTTC.

The gene calls are TRBV9 and TRBJ1-1, with D perhaps matching TRBD1 (5 bases). Between the trimmed V and J ends, which lost 3 bases and 3 bases, there was a span of 15 bases. Germline CDR1 reads SGDLS; CDR2 reads YYNGEE. This CDR3 comprises 15 residues. The CDR3 nucleotides are TGTGCCAGCAGCGACACAACAAGGGGCTACACTGAAGCTTTCTTT. Encoded protein: CASSDTTRGYTEAFF.

The chain recombines TRBV15 with TRBJ2-7; no clear D. Per the germline V gene, CDR1 is LNHNV and CDR2 is YYDKDF (reference sequence). With 0 bases removed from V and 4 bases from J, the gap between germline ends came to 10 bases. The CDR3 length is 14 residues. The CDR3 protein is CATSRDRLSYEQYF. The DNA of the CDR3 is TGTGCCACCAGCAGAGATAGACTGTCTTACGAGCAGTACTTC.

This clone was recorded once. V usage is TRBV27 and J usage is TRBJ1-1; TRBD1 matches at 8 bases. Trimming cost V 8 bases and J 5 bases; bases outside gene matches: 10. The germline V gene encodes CDR1 MNHEY and CDR2 SMNVEV (reference sequence). CDR3 length equals 14 residues. Here the CDR3 reads CASYGQGWDTEAFF. As DNA, the CDR3 is TGTGCCAGCTATGGACAGGGATGGGATACTGAAGCTTTCTTT.